The 22 T cell receptor beta chains listed next were all sequenced from one sample in a study of tumor-infiltrating lymphocytes in primary liver carcinoma. RNA was extracted from whole blood without cell sorting, alongside germline DNA. The authors made TCR beta cDNA from around 500 ng total RNA with a constant-region primer. Three nested multiplex PCR rounds, a slightly modified ARM-PCR method, built the TCR beta libraries. In the first two PCR rounds, TRBV1-TRBV30 forward primers were paired with a C-beta reverse primer, and each round lasted approximately 9 cycles. MiXCR, run by TCRdb on the multiplex PCR reads, gives a single entry per CDR3 protein. This repertoire shows 310,000 or so distinct CDR3 sequences, nearly 60% found once; its top ten account for approximately 15%. Sample: peripheral blood. These receptors all stem from a woman aged 30 to 39 with primary liver carcinoma and hepatitis B virus infection.

Comment on this clonotype: A junction end diverges from the germline sequence, so it may reflect a read error. The chain is built from TRBV11-2 and TRBJ2-1, with 7 bases aligning to TRBD2. Germline assignment: CDR1 SGHAT and CDR2 FQNNGV. This CDR3 has 11 amino acids. CDR3 nucleotide sequence: TGTGTCAGCAGCCAAAGCGGGGATCAGTTCTTC. It specifies CVSSQSGDQFF.

This clonotype has at least ten counts. The chain combines TRBV10-3 with TRBJ1-4; weak D call: TRBD1 (6 bases). The V gene lost 5 bases and the J gene lost 7 bases, with 14 bases spanning the gap. Germline CDR1 is ENHRY and CDR2 is SYGVKD. CDR3 length: 14 amino acids. The CDR3 DNA reads TGTGCCATCAGTTCACAGGGCGTCGGTGAAAAACTGTTTTTT. The encoded protein is CAISSQGVGEKLFF.

The V and J genes are TRBV11-2 and TRBJ2-1; 8 nucleotides align to TRBD2. In germline, CDR1 is SGHAT, CDR2 FQNNGV. CDR3 size: 13 residues. V was clipped by 9 bases and J by 3 bases; unmatched bases: 4. The CDR3 DNA reads as TGTGCCAGTCAGCGGGAGAACTACAATGAGCAGTTCTTC. It yields the protein CASQRENYNEQFF.

Concerning this clonotype itself: This sequence may be a read error, since a much larger clone differs from it by one base. This chain joins TRBV12-3 or TRBV12-4 and TRBJ2-1; a possible D gene is TRBD2 (5 bases). The CDR3 is 16 residues long. This CDR3 reads CAGSSSTRLIYNEQFF. In DNA form, the CDR3 reads TGTGCCGGCAGTTCCTCTACTAGACTAATTTACAATGAGCAGTTCTTC.

This clonotype was observed a single time. It is likely a read error, because the conserved phenylalanine at the end of the CDR3 is missing. The V call is TRBV11-2, the J call TRBJ1-2; D remains unclear. This CDR3 contains 11 residues. From germline, CDR1 is SGHAT and CDR2 FQNNGV. The CDR3 coding sequence is TGCGCCAGCAGCCAGACTGATGGCTACACCTCC. It yields the protein CASSQTDGYTS.

This clonotype was seen repeatedly, ten times or more. The chain combines TRBV29-1 with TRBJ1-5; D ambiguous. Germline V CDR1 and CDR2: SQVTM, ANQGSEA. Deletions cut 1 base from V and 4 bases from J, with 8 bases between. The CDR3 loop spans 13 amino acids. The CDR3: CSVEVGRNQPQHF. The CDR3 DNA sequence: TGCAGCGTTGAAGTTGGGCGAAATCAGCCCCAGCATTTT. The whole variable domain, filled in from reference TRBV29-1 and TRBJ1-5, reads SAVISQKPSRDICQRGTSLTIQCQVDSQVTMMFWYRQQPGQSLTLIATANQGSEATYESGFVIDKFPISRPNLTFSTLTVSNMSPEDSSIYLCSVEVGRNQPQHFGDGTRLSIL.

The J gene is TRBJ2-2, the V gene TRBV12-3 or TRBV12-4; TRBD1 might be the D (6 bases). V gave up 7 bases and J gave up 0 bases, with 15 bases separating them. This CDR3 has 16 amino acids. CDR3 residues: CASTKFAGANTGELFF. CDR3 sequence (DNA): TGTGCCAGCACTAAATTTGCAGGGGCGAACACCGGGGAGCTGTTTTTT.

Comment on this clonotype: The junction differs from germline at one of its ends, possibly a read error. This rearrangement joins TRBV4-3 to TRBJ2-2, with 8 bases fitting TRBD1. CDR3 length equals 16 residues. Germline CDR1 and CDR2: LGHNA and YSLEER. CDR3 coding DNA: TGCGCCAGGAGCCAAGATCTAGCAGGGGGCACCAGGGAGCTGCTTTTT. Translated, it gives CARSQDLAGGTRELLF.

This clonotype was recorded many times. The J gene is TRBJ2-1, the V gene TRBV11-2; TRBD1 agrees at 9 bases. Germline V lookup: CDR1 SGHAT, CDR2 FQNNGV. This CDR3 is 18 amino acids long. J lost 4 bases, V lost 5 bases, and 15 bases had no gene match. DNA of the CDR3: TGTGCCAGCAGCCACAGGGGCCGAGGGACAGGGAAATACAATGAGCAGTTCTTC. Translating gives CASSHRGRGTGKYNEQFF.

As to this clonotype: The junction does not match germline at one end; this may be a read error. This rearrangement joins TRBV6-6 to TRBJ2-7, with 8 bases matching TRBD1. This CDR3 region has 16 residues. The germline CDR1 and CDR2 sequences are MNHNY and SVGAGI (reference sequence). Here the CDR3 reads CASSNQDRVTRDEQYF. For the CDR3, the DNA is TGTGCCAGCAGTAACCAGGACAGGGTTACTCGGGACGAGCAGTATTTC.

In regard to this clonotype: A much bigger clone sits one base away, suggesting this may be a read error. The gene calls are TRBV29-1 and TRBJ2-1; 9 bases align to TRBD1. J gave up 5 bases and V 2 bases, and 10 bases lay outside the gene matches. This CDR3 is built from 16 residues. CDR1 is SQVTM and CDR2 is ANQGSEA in the germline V gene. CDR3 region: CSVERRQGVNNNEQFF. In nucleotides, the CDR3 is TGCAGCGTTGAACGCCGACAGGGGGTGAACAACAATGAGCAGTTCTTC.

This clonotype was seen at least ten times. The chain uses TRBV12-3 or TRBV12-4 and TRBJ2-1, with a possible D match to TRBD2 (6 bases). Trimming removed 4 bases from V and 4 bases from J, with 14 bases in between. The CDR3 consists of 15 residues. The CDR3 loop is CASSSGGIAYNEQFF. DNA of the CDR3: TGTGCCAGCAGTTCCGGAGGGATCGCGTACAATGAGCAGTTCTTC.

Comment on this clonotype: A much larger clone differs by one base, so this may be a read error. CDR3 in amino acids: CASSLATWGRNEQFF. The CDR3 DNA reads TGTGCCAGCAGCTTGGCGACTTGGGGTCGGAATGAGCAGTTCTTC. J is TRBJ2-1 and V is TRBV5-4; unclear D gene. Germline V gene sequence: CDR1 SGHNT, CDR2 YYREEE (reference sequence). The CDR3 loop spans 15 amino acids. V dropped 0 bases and J dropped 7 bases, with 14 bases sitting between them.

Points on this clonotype: No conserved phenylalanine or tryptophan is present at the end of the CDR3, so a read error is the likely explanation. This chain joins TRBV5-6 and TRBJ2-1, with D perhaps TRBD1 or TRBD2 (5 bases each). The germline CDR1 and CDR2 sequences are SGHDT and YYEEEE. The CDR3 is made up of 14 amino acids. CDR3 DNA: TGTGCCAGCAGCTCCGGGACCTCCTACAATGATCAGTTCCTC. It translates to CASSSGTSYNDQFL.

In DNA, the CDR3 is TGCAGCATTGCTACGGGACAGGGGGGATCCTATGGCTACACCTTC. As protein: CSIATGQGGSYGYTF. The chain carries TRBV29-1 and TRBJ1-2; 11 positions agree with TRBD1. The CDR3 length is 15 residues. The germline CDR1 and CDR2 sequences are SQVTM and ANQGSEA. V dropped 8 bases and J dropped 4; count of bases not matched to a gene: 12.

This clonotype was seen ten or more times. The chain recombines TRBV29-1 with TRBJ1-1; D gene uncertain. Per germline, CDR1 SQVTM and CDR2 ANQGSEA. There are 11 residues in the CDR3. V was shortened by 3 bases and J by 1 base, with 3 bases between the two germline ends. In nucleotides, the CDR3 is TGCAGCGTTGACGGGAACACTGAAGCTTTCTTT. As protein: CSVDGNTEAFF.

To note about this clonotype: This may be a read error: a much more frequent sequence differs by one nucleotide. The genes are TRBV29-1 and TRBJ2-3; the match to TRBD1 covers 8 bases. The V and J ends lost 5 bases and 8 bases, in that order; junction bases with no gene match: 9. CDR3 size: 13 residues. Per the germline V gene, CDR1 is SQVTM and CDR2 is ANQGSEA. The CDR3 sequence: CSVRTGSLGTQYF. The DNA for the CDR3 is TGCAGCGTTCGGACAGGGTCGTTAGGTACGCAGTATTTT.

As concerns this clonotype: In this CDR3 the conserved last residue, phenylalanine or tryptophan, is missing, so a read error is likely. The V call is TRBV6-6, the J call TRBJ1-1, with a weak D call TRBD1 (6 bases). Trimming took off 6 bases at V and 0 bases at J, with 14 bases between the two ends. CDR3 length: 15 amino acids. Germline V gene data show CDR1 as MNHNY and CDR2 as SVGAGI (reference sequence). CDR3 nucleotides: TGTGCCAGCAGCCTAAGTCGGACAGTGAACACTGAAGCTTTCATT. Protein product: CASSLSRTVNTEAFI.

The CDR3 nucleotides read TGCGCCAGCAGCGCCCGACTAGCGGGAGGCCTCCAGGAGACCCAGTACTTC. Translating it yields CASSARLAGGLQETQYF. V gene TRBV4-1 combines with J gene TRBJ2-5, with 13 nucleotides matching TRBD2. The V segment lost 5 bases and the J segment 5 bases; nucleotides outside the gene matches: 11. CDR3 size: 17 residues. Per the germline V gene, CDR1 is MGHRA and CDR2 is YSYEKL.

V gene TRBV4-1 combines with J gene TRBJ1-1; D is undetermined. The CDR3 runs to 15 residues. The V gene lost 8 bases and the J gene lost 3 bases, with 19 bases spanning the gap. Germline CDR1 reads MGHRA; CDR2 reads YSYEKL. The CDR3 protein is CASCPRPGGDTEAFF. CDR3 sequence (DNA): TGCGCCAGCTGCCCCCGTCCGGGTGGGGACACTGAAGCTTTCTTT.

As regards this clonotype: Possible read error: a much larger clone is one base away. This chain joins TRBV29-1 and TRBJ2-3; 9 nucleotides agree with TRBD2. The germline gives CDR1 SQVTM, CDR2 ANQGSEA. Trimming removed 8 bases from V and 4 bases from J; junction bases left unmatched: 16. CDR3 length: 16 residues. The chain's CDR3 is CSPMICYSGSPDTQYF. The CDR3 bases are TGCAGCCCCATGATCTGTTATAGCGGGAGTCCAGATACGCAGTATTTT.

J is TRBJ1-1 and V is TRBV7-9; unclear D gene. The CDR3 length is 12 residues. Trimming took off 1 base at V and 2 bases at J, with 2 bases between the two ends. Germline-derived CDR1 and CDR2 are SEHNR and FQNEAQ (reference sequence). The CDR3 loop reads CASSLVNTEAFF. In DNA, the CDR3 is TGTGCCAGCAGCTTAGTCAACACTGAAGCTTTCTTT.